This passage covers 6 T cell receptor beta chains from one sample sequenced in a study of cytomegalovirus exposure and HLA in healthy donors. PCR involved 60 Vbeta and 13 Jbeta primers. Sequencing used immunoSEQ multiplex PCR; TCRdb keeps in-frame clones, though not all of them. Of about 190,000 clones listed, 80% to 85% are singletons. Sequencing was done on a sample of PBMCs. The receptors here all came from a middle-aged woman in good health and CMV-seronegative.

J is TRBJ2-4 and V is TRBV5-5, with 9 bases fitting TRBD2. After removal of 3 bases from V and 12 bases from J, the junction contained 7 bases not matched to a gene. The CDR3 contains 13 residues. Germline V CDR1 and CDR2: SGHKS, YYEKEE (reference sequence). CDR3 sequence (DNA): TGTGCCAGCAGCTGGGGGCGGGAGGGCAGTCAGTACTTC. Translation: CASSWGREGSQYF.

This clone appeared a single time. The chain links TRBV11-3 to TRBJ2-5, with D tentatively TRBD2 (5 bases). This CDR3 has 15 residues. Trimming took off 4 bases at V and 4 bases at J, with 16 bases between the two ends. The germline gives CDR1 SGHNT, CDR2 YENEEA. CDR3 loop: CASSYRLVGGETQYF. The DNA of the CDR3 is TGTGCCAGCAGCTACAGACTCGTCGGAGGAGAGACCCAGTACTTC.

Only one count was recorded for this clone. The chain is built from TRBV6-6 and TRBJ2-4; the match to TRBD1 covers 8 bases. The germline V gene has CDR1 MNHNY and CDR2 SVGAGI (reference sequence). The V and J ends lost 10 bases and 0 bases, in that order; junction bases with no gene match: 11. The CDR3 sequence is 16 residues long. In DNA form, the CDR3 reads TGTGCCACCACCCAGGGGGCCCTACTAGCCAAAAACATTCAGTACTTC. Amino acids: CATTQGALLAKNIQYF.

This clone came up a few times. CDR3 bases: TGTGCCAGCCACGGCGGGGAGGGGGGCGGCGCTTTCTTT. Protein: CASHGGEGGGAFF. The rearrangement joins TRBV19 to TRBJ1-1; D may be TRBD1 (6 bases). The CDR3 runs to 13 residues. Trimming took off 9 bases at V and 11 bases at J, with 22 bases between the two ends. Germline V lookup: CDR1 LNHDA, CDR2 SQIVND (reference sequence).

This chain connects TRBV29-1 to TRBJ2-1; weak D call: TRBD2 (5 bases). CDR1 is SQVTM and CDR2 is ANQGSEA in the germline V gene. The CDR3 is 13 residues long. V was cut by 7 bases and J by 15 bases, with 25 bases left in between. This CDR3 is CSGLIGSGVPPFF. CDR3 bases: TGCAGCGGCCTAATTGGGAGTGGGGTTCCCCCGTTCTTC.

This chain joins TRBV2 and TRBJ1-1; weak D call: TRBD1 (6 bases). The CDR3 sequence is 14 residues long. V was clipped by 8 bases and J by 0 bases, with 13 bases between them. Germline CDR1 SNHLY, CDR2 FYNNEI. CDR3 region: CASDKGGVNTEAFF. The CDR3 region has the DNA TGTGCCAGCGACAAGGGGGGGGTGAACACTGAAGCTTTCTTT.